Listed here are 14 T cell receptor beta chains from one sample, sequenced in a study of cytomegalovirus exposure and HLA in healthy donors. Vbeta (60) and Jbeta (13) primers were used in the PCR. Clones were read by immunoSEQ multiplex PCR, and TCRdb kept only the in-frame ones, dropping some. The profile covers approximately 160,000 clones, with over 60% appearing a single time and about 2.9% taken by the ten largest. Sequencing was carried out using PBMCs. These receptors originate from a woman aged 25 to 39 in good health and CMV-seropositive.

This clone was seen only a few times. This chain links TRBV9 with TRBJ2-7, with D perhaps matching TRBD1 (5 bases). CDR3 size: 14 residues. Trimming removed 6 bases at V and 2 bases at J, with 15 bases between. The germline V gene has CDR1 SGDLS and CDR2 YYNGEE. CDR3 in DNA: TGTGCCAGCACGGAATCAGACAGAACCTACGAGCAGTACTTC. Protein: CASTESDRTYEQYF.

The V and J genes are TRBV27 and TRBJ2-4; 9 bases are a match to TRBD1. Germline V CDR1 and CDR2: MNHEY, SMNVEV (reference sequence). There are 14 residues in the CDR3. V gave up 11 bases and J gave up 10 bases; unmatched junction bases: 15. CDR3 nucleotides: TGTGCCCGCCGACAGGGGGAAGGGAAGAAAATTCAGTACTTC. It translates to CARRQGEGKKIQYF.

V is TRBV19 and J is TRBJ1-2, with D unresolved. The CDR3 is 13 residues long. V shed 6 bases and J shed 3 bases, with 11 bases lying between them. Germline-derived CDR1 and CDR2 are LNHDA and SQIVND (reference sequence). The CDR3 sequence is CASRLDGDYGYTF. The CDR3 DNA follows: TGTGCCAGTAGATTAGACGGAGACTATGGCTACACCTTC.

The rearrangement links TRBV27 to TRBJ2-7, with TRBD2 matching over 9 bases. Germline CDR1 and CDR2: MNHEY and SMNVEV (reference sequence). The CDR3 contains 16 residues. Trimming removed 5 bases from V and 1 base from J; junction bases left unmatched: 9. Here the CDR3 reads CASSRDSGGPSYEQYF. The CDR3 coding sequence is TGTGCCAGCAGTAGGGATAGCGGGGGCCCATCCTACGAGCAGTACTTC.

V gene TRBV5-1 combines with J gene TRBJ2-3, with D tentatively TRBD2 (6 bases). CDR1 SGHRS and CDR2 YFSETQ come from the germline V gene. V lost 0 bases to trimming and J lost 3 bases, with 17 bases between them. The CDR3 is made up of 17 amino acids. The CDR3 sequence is CASSLGSGGSYTDTQYF. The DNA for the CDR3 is TGCGCCAGCAGCTTGGGAAGTGGGGGGAGTTATACAGATACGCAGTATTTT.

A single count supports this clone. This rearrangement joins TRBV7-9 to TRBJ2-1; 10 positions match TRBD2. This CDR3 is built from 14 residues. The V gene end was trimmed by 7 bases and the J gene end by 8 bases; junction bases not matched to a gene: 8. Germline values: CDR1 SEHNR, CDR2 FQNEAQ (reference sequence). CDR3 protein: CASTLGTSADEQFF. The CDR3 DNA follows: TGTGCCAGCACCCTGGGGACTAGCGCGGATGAGCAGTTCTTC.

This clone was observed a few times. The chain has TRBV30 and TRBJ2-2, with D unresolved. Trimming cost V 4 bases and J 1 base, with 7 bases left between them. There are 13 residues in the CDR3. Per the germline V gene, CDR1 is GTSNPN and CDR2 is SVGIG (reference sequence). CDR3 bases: TGTGCCTGGAATTCCGGGAACACCGGGGAGCTGTTTTTT. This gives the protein CAWNSGNTGELFF.

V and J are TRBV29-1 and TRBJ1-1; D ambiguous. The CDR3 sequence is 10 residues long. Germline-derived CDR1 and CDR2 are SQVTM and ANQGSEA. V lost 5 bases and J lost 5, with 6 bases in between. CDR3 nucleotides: TGCAGCGTTTTCCGGACTGAAGCTTTCTTT. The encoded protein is CSVFRTEAFF. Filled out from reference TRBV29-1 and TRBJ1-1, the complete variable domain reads SAVISQKPSRDICQRGTSLTIQCQVDSQVTMMFWYRQQPGQSLTLIATANQGSEATYESGFVIDKFPISRPNLTFSTLTVSNMSPEDSSIYLCSVFRTEAFFGQGTRLTVV.

In DNA, the CDR3 is TGTGCCAGCAGTCCCTACATCGCGGAGACTGAAGCTTTCTTT. It encodes CASSPYIAETEAFF. The chain is built from TRBV27 and TRBJ1-1; D gene ambiguous. Trimming shortened V by 5 bases and J by 5 bases, and 15 bases separated the two germline ends. This CDR3 is 14 amino acids long. The germline gives CDR1 MNHEY, CDR2 SMNVEV (reference sequence).

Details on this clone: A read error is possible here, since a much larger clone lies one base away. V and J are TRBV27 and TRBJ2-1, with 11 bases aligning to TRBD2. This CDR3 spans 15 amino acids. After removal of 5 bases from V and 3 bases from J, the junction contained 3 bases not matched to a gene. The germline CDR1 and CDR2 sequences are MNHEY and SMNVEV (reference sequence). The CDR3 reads CASSPGTSGYNEQFF. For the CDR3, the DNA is TGTGCCAGCAGTCCCGGGACTAGCGGCTACAATGAGCAGTTCTTC.

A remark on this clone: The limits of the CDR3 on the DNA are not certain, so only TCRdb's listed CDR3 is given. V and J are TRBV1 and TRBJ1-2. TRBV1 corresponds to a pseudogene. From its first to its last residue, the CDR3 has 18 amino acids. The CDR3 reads CTSSQETRWGSGNYGYTF.

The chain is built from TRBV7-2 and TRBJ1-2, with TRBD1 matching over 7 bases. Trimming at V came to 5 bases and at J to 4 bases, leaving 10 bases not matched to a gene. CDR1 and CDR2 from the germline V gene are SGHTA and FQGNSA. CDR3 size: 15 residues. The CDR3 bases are TGTGCCAGCAGCCCCCGACAGGGCCCCCTCTATGGCTACACCTTC. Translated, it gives CASSPRQGPLYGYTF.

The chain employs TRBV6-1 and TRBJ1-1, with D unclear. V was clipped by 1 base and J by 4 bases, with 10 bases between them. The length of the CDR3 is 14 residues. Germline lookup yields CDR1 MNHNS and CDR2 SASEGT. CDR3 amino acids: CASSEGTGSTEAFF. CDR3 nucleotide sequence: TGTGCCAGCAGTGAAGGAACCGGGAGCACTGAAGCTTTCTTT.

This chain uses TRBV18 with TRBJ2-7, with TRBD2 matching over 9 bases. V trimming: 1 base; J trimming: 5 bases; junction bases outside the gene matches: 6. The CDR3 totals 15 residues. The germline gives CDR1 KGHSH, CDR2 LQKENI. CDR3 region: CASSPLAGAINEQYF. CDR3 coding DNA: TGTGCCAGCTCACCACTAGCGGGAGCAATCAACGAGCAGTACTTC.